This T cell receptor (beta chain) appears in the sequencing data of a study of a mutant IDH1 vaccine in newly diagnosed glioma (dated by TCRdb to about 2021). Background for the entire study: Across visits V03 through V10, patients got a total of eight vaccinations, given in weeks 1, 3, 5, 7, 11, 15, 19 and 23. Vaccination was initiated 4-6 weeks after radiotherapy alone, or concurrently with temozolomide cycles in the chemotherapy-containing groups. Before enrollment, patients had received standard therapy of radiotherapy alone, temozolomide alone, or radiochemotherapy with temozolomide; most received the combination. For exploratory analyses, longitudinal TCRB deep sequencing was carried out in 25 to 30 treated patients wherever samples were available. Of the 30 to 35 treated patients, approximately 62% were male and around 38% were female, and a mean age of roughly 41 years was recorded. Peripheral blood was collected at six visits: V03 (baseline), V05, V07, V10, V12 and V13.

Summary of the overall study and its limitations: Vaccine-induced immune responses across multiple MHC alleles were detected in roughly 94% of patients. The authors noted that analyses of patient blood samples could not be reproduced because of sample limitations. Pseudoprogression appeared unrelated to alterations in the top peripheral T cell clonotypes detected by TCRB sequencing. PBMC samples for TCRB deep sequencing were selected based on availability.

Libraries were prepared through the immunoSEQ multiplex PCR assay. Rearranged TCR beta chain sequences were amplified using the hsTCRB Kit according to the manufacturer's protocol. Sequencing of TCRB libraries was carried out on an Illumina MiSeq. Per the authors' processing: The kit vendor's proprietary platform handled demultiplexing, trimming and gene mapping. TCRdb holds this immuneACCESS table with in-frame rearrangements only. Some clones are missing; in checked studies, unresolved V genes explain under half, and the rest has no known cause. V and J calls and clone size are copied from that table; D and trimming were computed from the DNA. The sample table records over 30,000 clones; around 60% of these occur just once. The biggest ten clones account for 9.5% to 11% of the sample. The meaning of the sample's time point label: week 5, during vaccination. Each vaccine dose was 300 ug of a 20-mer mutant IDH1 peptide in Montanide, given subcutaneously with topical imiquimod. The donors had newly diagnosed IDH1-mutant astrocytomas of WHO grade 3 or 4 that showed loss of nuclear ATRX. The samples were drawn from NOA16, a multicentre, single-arm, open-label phase I trial in Germany that tested a mutant IDH1 peptide vaccine in humans for the first time. Genomic DNA for TCRB sequencing was extracted from EDTA blood using the DNeasy Blood and Tissue Kit.

This clone was seen only a few times. Its binding antigen is unknown. One base away there is no much larger clone; base qualities are not given. A distance of 14 bases separates the germline ends of V and J, which lose 7 bases and 0 bases respectively. From the germline V gene, CDR1 is MNHEY and CDR2 is SVGAGI. The CDR3 runs 15 amino acids, cysteine and phenylalanine included. Only the CDR3 part of the read is kept: 45 bases, read in frame from the first base. The receptor was isolated from a woman between 18 and 29 years old with glioma. Sample: PBMCs, taken from a glioma patient whose treatment included an IDH1 peptide vaccine. The chain is made from TRBV6-5 and TRBJ2-3; no D gene is confidently identified. The nucleotide sequence reads TGTGCCAGCATTTCTTTGGGATCGAGCACAGATACGCAGTATTTT. Protein translation: CASISLGSSTDTQYF.